This T cell receptor (beta chain) was profiled in a study of T cell repertoires in cytomegalovirus infection (dated by TCRdb to between 2018 and 2020). Background for the entire study: Donor HLA type was relevant to the analysis, because carriage of CMV infection together with the matching HLA type was indicated by public TCR beta signatures.

For sequencing, an Illumina HiSeq 1500 was employed. TCRdb's own reprocessing of the public reads used fastp at Q25 and MiXCR and kept productive beta chains. Entries are consolidated by CDR3 protein sequence, retaining the most common genes and DNA. Across this sample there are over 250,000 distinct CDR3 sequences, with roughly 25% seen only once. About 14% of the sample comes from the top ten. This clonotype was detected only a few times. Its target antigen remains unknown. No much larger clonotype is one base removed from it; base qualities were not supplied. Inclusive of the bounding cysteine and phenylalanine, the CDR3 is 14 residues long. Only CDR3 DNA is held: 42 bases, read in frame from base 1. CDR1 and CDR2 (LNHDA, SQIVND) derive from the germline V gene (reference sequence). Cut back by 5 bases and 4 bases, the V and J ends lie 15 bases apart. Beyond this particular receptor, the publication reports: Cumulative frequency of public TCR beta family members discriminated carriers of CMV infection plus the relevant HLA type in this cohort and an independent approximately 340-donor cohort. The ex vivo response was dominated by HLA-C-restricted CMV-specific TCR beta clonotypes, which also provided the single most frequent clonotype in two of eight donors.

The chain links TRBV19 with TRBJ2-7; 6 matching bases give a weak D call of TRBD1. The source of this sequence is a human donor in good health (CMV status not recorded). Some clones in this sample may be carry-over from other donors' samples. Input material: PBMCs. The sequenced DNA is TGTGCCAGTAGTGCGCCAGGGGAAAGGTACGAGCAGTACTTC. It translates to CASSAPGERYEQYF.